This TCR beta chain came from a study of T cells in Graves' hyperthyroidism and ophthalmopathy. This clonotype was recorded many times. The antigen is undetermined. Uncontrolled infection, other autoimmune disease, pregnancy or lactation led to exclusion. Diagnosis relied on clinical symptoms, serum thyroxine and TRAb, thyroid ultrasound and orbital computed tomography. With 5 bases removed from V and 4 bases from J, the gap between germline ends came to 14 bases. The germline gives CDR1 SGHTA, CDR2 FQGNSA. This CDR3 region has 14 residues. RNA transcripts gave rise to amplified TCR beta CDR3 regions. TCR CDR3 regions were first amplified by RT-PCR with HTBI primers. TCRdb analysed the multiplex PCR reads with MiXCR anew, one entry per CDR3 protein. The sample records 500,000 to 650,000 distinct CDR3 sequences, approximately 49% being singletons. The study's findings and limits: In the blood, most expanded thyroid clonotypes above 0.001 appeared as well. Ophthalmopathy, as predicted by the model, came a median about seven months after the prediction.

The genes are TRBV7-2 and TRBJ1-2; D is undetermined. The specimen was peripheral blood or thyroid tissue (not recorded which). This sequence originates from an adult woman with Graves' disease, either hyperthyroidism or ophthalmopathy (not recorded which). CDR3 DNA: TGTGCCAGCAGCACCCCACAGAGGAGCTATGGCTACACCTTC. Its protein is CASSTPQRSYGYTF.